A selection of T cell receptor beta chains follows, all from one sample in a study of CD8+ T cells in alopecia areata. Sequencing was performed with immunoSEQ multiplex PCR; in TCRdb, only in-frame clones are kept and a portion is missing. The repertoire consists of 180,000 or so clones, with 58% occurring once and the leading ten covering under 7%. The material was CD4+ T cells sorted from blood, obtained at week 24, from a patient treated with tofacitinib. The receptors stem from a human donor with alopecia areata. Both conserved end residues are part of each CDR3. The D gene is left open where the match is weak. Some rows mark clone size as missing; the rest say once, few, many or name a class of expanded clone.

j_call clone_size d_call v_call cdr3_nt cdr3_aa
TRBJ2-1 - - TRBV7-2 TGTGCCAGCAGCCCGGACCTCAGGGTGAATGAGCAGTTCTTC CASSPDLRVNEQFF
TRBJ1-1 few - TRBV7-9 TGTGCCAGCAGCTTAGTGGGCAGCCAAGCTTTCTTT CASSLVGSQAFF
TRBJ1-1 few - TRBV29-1 TGCAGCGTTGCTCCTCAGGGGAGCACTGAAGCTTTCTTT CSVAPQGSTEAFF
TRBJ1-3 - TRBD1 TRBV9 TGTGCCAGCAGCGTATTACCTCGGGGACAGGCAAACTCTGGAAACACCATATATTTT CASSVLPRGQANSGNTIYF
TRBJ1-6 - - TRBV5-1 TGCGCCAGCAGCTACAGAGCCGGGACGGCGAATTCACCCCTCCACTTT CASSYRAGTANSPLHF
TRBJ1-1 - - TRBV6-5 TGTGCCAGCAGACACAGGGTTTTCGGGAACACTGAAGCTTTCTTT CASRHRVFGNTEAFF
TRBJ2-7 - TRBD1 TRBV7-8 TGTGCCAGCAGCTTAGGTAGTGGGACAGGGGGCTCCTACGAGCAGTACTTC CASSLGSGTGGSYEQYF
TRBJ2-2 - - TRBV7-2 TGTGCCAGCAGCTCCAGGGGGGGGAACACCGGGGAGCTGTTTTTT CASSSRGGNTGELFF
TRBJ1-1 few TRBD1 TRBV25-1 TGTGCCAGCAGGACAGGGGTGGACACTGAAGCTTTCTTT CASRTGVDTEAFF
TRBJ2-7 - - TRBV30 TGTGCCTGGAGTGCCCCTCCGGCCAGAGTCACCTACGAGCAGTACTTC CAWSAPPARVTYEQYF
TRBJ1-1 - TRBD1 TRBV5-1 TGCGCCAGCAGCCTAGGACAGGGTGGTGTTCTCAACACTGAAGCTTTCTTT CASSLGQGGVLNTEAFF
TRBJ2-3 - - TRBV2 TGTGCCAGCAGGGAAAGGGGATCCTCTAGCACAGATACGCAGTATTTT CASRERGSSSTDTQYF
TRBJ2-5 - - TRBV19 TGTGCCAGTAGTGGGACGATCCAAGAGACCCAGTACTTC CASSGTIQETQYF
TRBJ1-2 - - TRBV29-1 TGCAGCGCCATGACAGTTAACTATGGCTACACCTTC CSAMTVNYGYTF
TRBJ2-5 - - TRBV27 TGTGCCAGCAGTCCTCGGACATATATCGAAGAGACCCAGTACTTC CASSPRTYIEETQYF
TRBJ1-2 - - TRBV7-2 TGTGCCAGCAGCGCAGACCTTAACTATGGCTACACCTTC CASSADLNYGYTF
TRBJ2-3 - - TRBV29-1 TGCAGCGTTGGGTTTACGTACACAGATACGCAGTATTTT CSVGFTYTDTQYF
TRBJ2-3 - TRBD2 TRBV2 TGTGCCAGCAGCCTAGCGGGAACAGATACGCAGTATTTT CASSLAGTDTQYF
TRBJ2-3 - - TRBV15 TGTGCCACCAGCAGAATGCGCCACACAGATACGCAGTATTTT CATSRMRHTDTQYF
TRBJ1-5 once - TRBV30 TGTGCCTGGAGTACGGAGGACAGTAGCAATCAGCCCCAGCATTTT CAWSTEDSSNQPQHF
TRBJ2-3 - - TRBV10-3 TGTGCCATCAGTGAGGGTCAGATACATCTTTACACAGATACGCAGTATTTT CAISEGQIHLYTDTQYF
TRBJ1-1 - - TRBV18 TGTGCCAGCTCACCGTTAGGGGATCAGAACACTGAAGCTTTCTTT CASSPLGDQNTEAFF
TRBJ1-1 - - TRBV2 TGTGCCAGCAGCACAGGGTCTGGAACCGCTGAAGCTTTCTTT CASSTGSGTAEAFF
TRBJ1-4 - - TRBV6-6 TGTGCCAGCAGTACTAATGAAAAACTGTTTTTT CASSTNEKLFF
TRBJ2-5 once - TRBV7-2 TGTGCCAGCAGTCCCCAGAGCCAGACCCAGTACTTC CASSPQSQTQYF
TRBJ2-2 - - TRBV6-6 TGTGCCAGCAGTTTCTCCGGGTTTGACCCCGGGGAGCTGTTTTTT CASSFSGFDPGELFF
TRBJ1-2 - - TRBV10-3 TGTGCCATCAGTGTCCAACCCCCGGAAGGAGGCTACACCTTC CAISVQPPEGGYTF
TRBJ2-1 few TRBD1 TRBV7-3 TGTGCCAGCAGCTTCTCCCCCCCCTTACTCTACCGACAGGGGGCTCAGGGTGAGCAGTTCTTC CASSFSPPLLYRQGAQGEQFF
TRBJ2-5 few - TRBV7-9 TGTGCCAGCAGCTTAGCGACTAATGGTCTCCGAGAGACCCAGTACTTC CASSLATNGLRETQYF
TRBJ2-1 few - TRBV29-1 TGCAGCGTTGACGCGTCCTCCGGCAATGAGCAGTTCTTC CSVDASSGNEQFF
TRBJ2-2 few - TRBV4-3 TGCGCCAGCAGCTCCGGATGGACCGGGGAGCTGTTTTTT CASSSGWTGELFF
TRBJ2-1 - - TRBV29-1 TGCAGCGTTGAAAGGGCAGGGGACAATGAGCAGTTCTTC CSVERAGDNEQFF
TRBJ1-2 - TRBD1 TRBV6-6 TGTGCCAGCAGTTATCTATCGGTGGGACAGCACTATGGCTACACCTTC CASSYLSVGQHYGYTF
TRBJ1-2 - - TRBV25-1 TGTGCCAGCAGTGCCCGAGCGAACTATGGCTACACCTTC CASSARANYGYTF
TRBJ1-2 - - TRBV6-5 TGTGCCAGCAGTTCCCCGAGCCTCTCCTATGGCTACACCTTC CASSSPSLSYGYTF
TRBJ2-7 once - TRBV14 TGTGCCAGCAGCCAATCCCCCCGGGTAGGTGATTACCGGGACCCCGACGAGCAGTACTTC CASSQSPRVGDYRDPDEQYF
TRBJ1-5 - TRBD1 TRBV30 TGTGCCTGGAGTGTAGGGGGACAGTTATATAGCAATCAGCCCCAGCATTTT CAWSVGGQLYSNQPQHF
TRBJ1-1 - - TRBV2 TGTGCCAGCAGTTGGGGTCAGAGACCGAACACTGAAGCTTTCTTT CASSWGQRPNTEAFF
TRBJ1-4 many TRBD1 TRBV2 TGTGCCAGCAGTACTGGACAGGCCGCAACTAATGAAAAACTGTTTTTT CASSTGQAATNEKLFF
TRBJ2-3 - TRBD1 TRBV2 TGTGCCAGCAGTGAACAGGGACAGGGGCTAGGAGATACGCAGTATTTT CASSEQGQGLGDTQYF
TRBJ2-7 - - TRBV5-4 TGTGCCAGCAGCTTGGGATCCAGGGGGGCATCCTACGAGCAGTACTTC CASSLGSRGASYEQYF
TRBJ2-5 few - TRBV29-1 TGCAGCGTTGAAGATCCAGGGCAGGGCGGGGAGACCCAGTACTTC CSVEDPGQGGETQYF
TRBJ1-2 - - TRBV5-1 TGCGCCAGCAGCTTGGCAGGAGGGTCTGACTATGGCTACACCTTC CASSLAGGSDYGYTF
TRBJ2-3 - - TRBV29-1 TGCAGCGTCCGGCCAACCTTTAGCACAGATACGCAGTATTTT CSVRPTFSTDTQYF
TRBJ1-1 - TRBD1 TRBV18 TGTGCCAGCTCACCGTTAACAGGGGGGGGCACTGAAGCTTTCTTT CASSPLTGGGTEAFF
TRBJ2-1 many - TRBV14 TGTGCCAGCAACGGTAAAGAAGGACTTGACAATGAGCAGTTCTTC CASNGKEGLDNEQFF
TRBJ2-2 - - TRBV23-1 TGCGCCAGCAGTCTTCAGGGCACCGGGGAGCTGTTTTTT CASSLQGTGELFF
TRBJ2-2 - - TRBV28 TGTGCCAGCAGCCAGACATCAACAAACACCGGGGAGCTGTTTTTT CASSQTSTNTGELFF
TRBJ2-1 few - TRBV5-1 TGCGCCAGCAGCTCGGGGAGTGGTAATGAGCAGTTCTTC CASSSGSGNEQFF
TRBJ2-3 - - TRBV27 TGTGCCAGCAGCTTGGGACCCTACCTCACAGATACGCAGTATTTT CASSLGPYLTDTQYF
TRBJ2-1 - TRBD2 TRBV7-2 TGTGCCAGCAGGAGACTAGCGGGAGGCAATGAGCAGTTCTTC CASRRLAGGNEQFF
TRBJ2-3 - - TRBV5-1 TGCGCCAGCAGCTCGCTCCAAGATACGCAGTATTTT CASSSLQDTQYF
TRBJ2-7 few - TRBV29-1 TGCAGCGTTGCTTCAGGGGAGATCTACGAGCAGTACTTC CSVASGEIYEQYF
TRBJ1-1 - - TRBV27 TGTGCCAGCAGGACGCCTATGAACACTGAAGCTTTCTTT CASRTPMNTEAFF
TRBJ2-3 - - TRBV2 TGTGCCAGCAAGTTCCGAGCCTTACTTGTCACGGATACGCAGTATTTT CASKFRALLVTDTQYF